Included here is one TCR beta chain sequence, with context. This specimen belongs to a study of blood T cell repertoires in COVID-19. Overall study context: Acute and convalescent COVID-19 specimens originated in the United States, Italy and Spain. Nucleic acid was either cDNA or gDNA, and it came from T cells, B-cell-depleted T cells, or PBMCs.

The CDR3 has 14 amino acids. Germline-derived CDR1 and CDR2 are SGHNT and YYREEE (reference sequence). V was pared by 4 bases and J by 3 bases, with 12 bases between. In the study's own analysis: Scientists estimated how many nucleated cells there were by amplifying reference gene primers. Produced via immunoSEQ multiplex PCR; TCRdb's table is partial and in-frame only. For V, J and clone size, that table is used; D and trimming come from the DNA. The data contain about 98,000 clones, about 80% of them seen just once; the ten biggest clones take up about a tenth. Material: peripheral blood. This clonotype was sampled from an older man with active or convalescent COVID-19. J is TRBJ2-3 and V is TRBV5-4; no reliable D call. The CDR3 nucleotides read TGTGCCAGCAGCGTGCAGGTTAAGACAGATACGCAGTATTTT. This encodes CASSVQVKTDTQYF. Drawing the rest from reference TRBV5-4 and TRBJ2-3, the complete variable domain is ETGVTQSPTHLIKTRGQQVTLRCSSQSGHNTVSWYQQALGQGPQFIFQYYREEENGRGNFPPRFSGLQFPNYSSELNVNALELDDSALYLCASSVQVKTDTQYFGPGTRLTVL.